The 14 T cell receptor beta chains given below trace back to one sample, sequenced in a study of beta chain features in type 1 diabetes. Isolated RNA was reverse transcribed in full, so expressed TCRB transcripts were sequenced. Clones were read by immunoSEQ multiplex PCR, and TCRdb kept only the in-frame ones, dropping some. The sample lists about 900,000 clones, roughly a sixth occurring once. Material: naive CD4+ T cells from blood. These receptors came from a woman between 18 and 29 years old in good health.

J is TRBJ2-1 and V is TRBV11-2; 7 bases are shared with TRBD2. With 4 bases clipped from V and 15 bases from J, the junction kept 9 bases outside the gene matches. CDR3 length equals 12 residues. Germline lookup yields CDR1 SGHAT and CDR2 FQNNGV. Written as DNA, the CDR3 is TGTGCCAGCAGCTCCCAGGCGGGAGTTTTGTTCTTC. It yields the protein CASSSQAGVLFF.

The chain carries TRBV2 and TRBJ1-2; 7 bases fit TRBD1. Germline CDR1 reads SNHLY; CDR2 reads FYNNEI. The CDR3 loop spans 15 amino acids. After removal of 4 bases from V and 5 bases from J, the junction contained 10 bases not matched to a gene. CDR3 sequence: CASSVEGTALYGYTF. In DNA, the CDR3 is TGTGCCAGCAGTGTTGAGGGGACAGCCCTATATGGCTACACCTTC.

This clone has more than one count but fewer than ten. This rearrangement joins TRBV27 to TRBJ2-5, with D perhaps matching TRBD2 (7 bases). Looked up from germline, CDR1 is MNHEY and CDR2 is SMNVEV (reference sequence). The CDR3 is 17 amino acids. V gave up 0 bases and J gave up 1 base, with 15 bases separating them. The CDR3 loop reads CASSLSFAGAGQETQYF. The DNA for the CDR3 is TGTGCCAGCAGTTTATCATTCGCGGGGGCCGGCCAAGAGACCCAGTACTTC.

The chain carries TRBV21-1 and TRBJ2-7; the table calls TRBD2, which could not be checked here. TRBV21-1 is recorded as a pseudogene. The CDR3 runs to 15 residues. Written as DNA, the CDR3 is TGTGCCAGCAGCAAAGGAAGACCCCACTATGGGGAGCAGTACTTC. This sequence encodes CASSKGRPHYGEQYF.

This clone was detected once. CDR3 bases: TGTGCCAGCAGCTTTACTATAGCGGCGAAGGGGGGTTACACAGATACGCAGTATTTT. Protein: CASSFTIAAKGGYTDTQYF. The V and J genes are TRBV7-6 and TRBJ2-3; D is possibly TRBD1 or TRBD2 (6 bases each). The V gene lost 3 bases and the J gene lost 2 bases, with 24 bases spanning the gap. This CDR3 has 19 residues. Per the germline V gene, CDR1 is SGHVS and CDR2 is FNYEAQ.

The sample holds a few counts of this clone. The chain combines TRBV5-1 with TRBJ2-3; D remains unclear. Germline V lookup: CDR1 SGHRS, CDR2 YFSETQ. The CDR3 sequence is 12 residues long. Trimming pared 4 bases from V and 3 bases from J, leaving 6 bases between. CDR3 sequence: CASSEMTDTQYF. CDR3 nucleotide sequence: TGCGCCAGCAGCGAAATGACAGATACGCAGTATTTT.

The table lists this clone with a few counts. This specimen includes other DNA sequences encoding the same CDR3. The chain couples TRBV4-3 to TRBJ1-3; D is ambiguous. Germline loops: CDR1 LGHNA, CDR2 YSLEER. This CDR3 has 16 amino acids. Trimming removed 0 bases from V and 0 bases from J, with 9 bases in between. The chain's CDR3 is CASSQDPGGSGNTIYF. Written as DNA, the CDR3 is TGCGCCAGCAGCCAAGATCCGGGAGGCTCTGGAAACACCATATATTTT.

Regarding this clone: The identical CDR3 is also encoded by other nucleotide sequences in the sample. This CDR3 is CASSPGQGGNQPQHF. The CDR3 DNA sequence: TGTGCCAGCTCACCAGGACAGGGAGGCAATCAGCCCCAGCATTTT. The chain has TRBV18 and TRBJ1-5, with TRBD1 matching 8 bases. With V trimmed by 2 bases and J by 2 bases, 2 bases remained unmatched. This CDR3 has 15 amino acids. CDR1 and CDR2 from the germline V gene are KGHSH and LQKENI.

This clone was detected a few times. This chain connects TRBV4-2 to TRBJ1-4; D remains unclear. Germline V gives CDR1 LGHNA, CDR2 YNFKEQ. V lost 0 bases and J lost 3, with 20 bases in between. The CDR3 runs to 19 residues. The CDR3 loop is CASSQDEWPTTTANEKLFF. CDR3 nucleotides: TGTGCCAGCAGCCAAGATGAGTGGCCCACAACCACGGCTAATGAAAAACTGTTTTTT.

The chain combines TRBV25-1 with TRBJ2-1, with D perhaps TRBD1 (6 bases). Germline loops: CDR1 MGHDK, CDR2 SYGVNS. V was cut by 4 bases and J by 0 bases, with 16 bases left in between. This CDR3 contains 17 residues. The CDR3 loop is CASSGWGRRSSYNEQFF. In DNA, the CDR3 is TGTGCCAGCAGTGGGTGGGGGCGTAGGAGCTCCTACAATGAGCAGTTCTTC.

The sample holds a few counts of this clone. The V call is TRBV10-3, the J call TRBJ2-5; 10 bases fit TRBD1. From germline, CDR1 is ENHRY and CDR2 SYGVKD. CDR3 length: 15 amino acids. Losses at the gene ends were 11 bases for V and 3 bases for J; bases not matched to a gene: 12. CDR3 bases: TGTGCCGTCCTCCGAGAGGACAGGGGGAAAGAGACCCAGTACTTC. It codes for CAVLREDRGKETQYF.

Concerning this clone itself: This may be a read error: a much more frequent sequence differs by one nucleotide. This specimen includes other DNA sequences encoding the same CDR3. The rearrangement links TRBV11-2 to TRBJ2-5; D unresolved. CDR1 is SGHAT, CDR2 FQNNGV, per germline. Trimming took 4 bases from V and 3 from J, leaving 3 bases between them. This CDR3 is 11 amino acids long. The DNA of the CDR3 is TGTGCCAGCAGCTCGGAAGAGACCCAGTACTTC. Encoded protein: CASSSEETQYF.

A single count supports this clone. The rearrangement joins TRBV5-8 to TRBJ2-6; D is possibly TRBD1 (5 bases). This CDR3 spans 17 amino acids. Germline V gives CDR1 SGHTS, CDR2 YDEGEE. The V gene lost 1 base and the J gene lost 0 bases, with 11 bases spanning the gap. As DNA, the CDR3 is TGTGCCAGCAGCTTGAGGGGCAGGAGCTCTGGGGCCAACGTCCTGACTTTC. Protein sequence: CASSLRGRSSGANVLTF.

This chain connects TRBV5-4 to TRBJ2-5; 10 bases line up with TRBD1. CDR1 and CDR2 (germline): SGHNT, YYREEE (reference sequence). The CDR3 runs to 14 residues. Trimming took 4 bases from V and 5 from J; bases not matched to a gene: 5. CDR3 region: CASSPTGGRETQYF. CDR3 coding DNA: TGTGCCAGCAGCCCGACAGGGGGCAGGGAGACCCAGTACTTC.